This T cell receptor (beta chain) derives from a study of CXCR4 blockade with PD-1 therapy in pancreatic cancer (dated by TCRdb to about 2019). Concerning the study at large: The study analyzed resected pancreatic ductal adenocarcinoma using multiplex immunohistochemistry and TCRbeta immunosequencing, along with ex vivo slice culture to test PD-1 and CXCR4 blockade. To look at intratumoral heterogeneity, the researchers TCR-sequenced two geographically distinct regions from each of 6 tumors.

CDR1 and CDR2 were assigned from the germline V gene (reference sequence) as LNHDA and SQIVND. Reading from cysteine to phenylalanine, the CDR3 counts 15 amino acids. Of all the DNA, just the CDR3 is kept, 45 bases in frame from base 1. Trimming at the junction amounts to 2 bases on V and 5 bases on J, and the germline ends lie 15 bases apart. The investigation overall reported the following: A strong correlation was found between amino acid clone frequency and the number of distinct nucleotide rearrangements encoding each amino acid clone, suggesting convergent selection by common tumor antigens. Clonal expansion was observed in tumors, with a mean productive clonality of 0.14 compared with roughly 0.048 in healthy blood, but no correlation between clonality and survival was found. Because only TCRbeta chains were sequenced, true antigen-specificity overlap among convergent dominant clones remained unconfirmed while awaiting paired alpha-beta single-cell sequencing.

None of the patients whose archived tumor blocks were used had received neoadjuvant therapy prior to resection. The preserved-tissue arm of the study used a few dozen surgical resection samples from 24 previously untreated pancreatic ductal adenocarcinoma patients. DNA for the resection arm was extracted from ten 5-micron curls of FFPE tumor cut next to the multiplex immunohistochemistry slide. Worth noting for this clone: The specificity of this receptor is unknown. Within one base of it there is no much larger clone, and no base qualities were kept.

The immunoSEQ Assay at Adaptive Biotechnologies was used to immunosequence TCRbeta CDR3 regions from the extracted DNA. The original pipeline was this. To measure the absolute abundance of each unique TCRbeta CDR3, the sequences were collapsed and filtered. Clonality was calculated as 1 minus Pielou's evenness, using only productive in-frame rearrangements. For regional overlap, the top 100 nucleotide rearrangements were followed across paired samples, and the Morisita index was used to compare paired samples against unrelated samples. The immunoSEQ Rearrangement Details tool was used to assess whether nucleotide rearrangements converged onto identical amino acid sequences. TCRdb mirrors the immuneACCESS table, restricted to in-frame sequences. Some clones are absent from its copies; in checked studies, under half trace to an unresolved V gene, and the reason for the others is unknown. The DNA was the basis for D and trimming; V, J and clone size are from that table. Present in this sample are 1,500 to 2,000 clones, roughly two fifths of which were seen just once. The ten largest clonotypes hold about 14% of the sample.

The chain couples TRBV19 to TRBJ1-1; too little of a D gene remains to name it. Sequencing was performed on tumor tissue. This clonotype was obtained from a human donor with pancreatic ductal adenocarcinoma. The CDR3 corresponds to CASSIYPGLGTEAFF. The nucleotide sequence is TGTGCCAGTAGTATATACCCCGGTTTGGGGACTGAAGCTTTCTTT. The full variable domain, completed from the reference TRBV19 and TRBJ1-1 proteins outside the CDR3, reads DGGITQSPKYLFRKEGQNVTLSCEQNLNHDAMYWYRQDPGQGLRLIYYSQIVNDFQKGDIAEGYSVSREKKESFPLTVTSAQKNPTAFYLCASSIYPGLGTEAFFGQGTRLTVV.